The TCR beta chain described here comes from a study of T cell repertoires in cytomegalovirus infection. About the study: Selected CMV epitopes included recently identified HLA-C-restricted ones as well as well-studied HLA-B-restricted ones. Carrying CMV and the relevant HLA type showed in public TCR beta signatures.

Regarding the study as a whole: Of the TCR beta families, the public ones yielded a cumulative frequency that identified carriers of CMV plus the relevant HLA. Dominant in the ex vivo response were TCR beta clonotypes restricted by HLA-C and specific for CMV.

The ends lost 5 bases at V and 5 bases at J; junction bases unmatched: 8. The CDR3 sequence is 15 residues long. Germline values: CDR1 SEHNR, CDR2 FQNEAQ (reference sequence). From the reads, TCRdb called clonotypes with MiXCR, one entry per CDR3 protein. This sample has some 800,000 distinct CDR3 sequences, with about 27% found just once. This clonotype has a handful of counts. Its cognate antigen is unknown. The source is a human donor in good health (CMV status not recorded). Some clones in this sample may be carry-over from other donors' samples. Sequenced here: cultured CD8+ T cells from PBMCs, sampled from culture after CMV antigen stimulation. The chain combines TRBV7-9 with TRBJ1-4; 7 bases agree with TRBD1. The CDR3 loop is CASSPPGQSNEKLFF. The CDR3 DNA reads TGTGCCAGCAGCCCGCCGGGACAGAGCAATGAAAAACTGTTTTTT.